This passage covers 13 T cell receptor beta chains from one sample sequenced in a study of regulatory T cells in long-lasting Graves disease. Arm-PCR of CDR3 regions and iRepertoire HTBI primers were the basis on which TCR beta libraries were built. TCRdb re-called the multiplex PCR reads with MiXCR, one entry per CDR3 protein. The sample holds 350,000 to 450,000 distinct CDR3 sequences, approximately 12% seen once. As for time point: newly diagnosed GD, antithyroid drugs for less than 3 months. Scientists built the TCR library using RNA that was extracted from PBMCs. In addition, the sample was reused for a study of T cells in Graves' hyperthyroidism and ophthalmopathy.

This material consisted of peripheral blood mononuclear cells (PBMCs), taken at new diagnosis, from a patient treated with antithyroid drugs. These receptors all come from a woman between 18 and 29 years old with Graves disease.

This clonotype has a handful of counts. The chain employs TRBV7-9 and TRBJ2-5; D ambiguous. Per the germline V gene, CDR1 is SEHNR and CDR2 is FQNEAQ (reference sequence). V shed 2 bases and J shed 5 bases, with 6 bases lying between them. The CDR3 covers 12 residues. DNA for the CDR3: TGTGCCAGCAGCTTAATAGATGAGACCCAGTACTTC. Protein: CASSLIDETQYF.

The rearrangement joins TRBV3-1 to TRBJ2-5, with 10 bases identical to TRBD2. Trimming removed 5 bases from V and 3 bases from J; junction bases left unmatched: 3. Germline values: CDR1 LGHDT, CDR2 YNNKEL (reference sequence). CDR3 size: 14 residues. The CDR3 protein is CASSGTSEEETQYF. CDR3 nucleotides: TGTGCCAGCAGCGGGACTAGCGAGGAAGAGACCCAGTACTTC.

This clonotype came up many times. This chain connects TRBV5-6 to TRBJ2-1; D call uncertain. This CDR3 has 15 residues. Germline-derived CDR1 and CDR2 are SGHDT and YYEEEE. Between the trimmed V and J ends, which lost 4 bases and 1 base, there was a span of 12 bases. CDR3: CASSGGMGSYNEQFF. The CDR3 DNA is TGTGCCAGCAGCGGTGGCATGGGATCCTACAATGAGCAGTTCTTC.

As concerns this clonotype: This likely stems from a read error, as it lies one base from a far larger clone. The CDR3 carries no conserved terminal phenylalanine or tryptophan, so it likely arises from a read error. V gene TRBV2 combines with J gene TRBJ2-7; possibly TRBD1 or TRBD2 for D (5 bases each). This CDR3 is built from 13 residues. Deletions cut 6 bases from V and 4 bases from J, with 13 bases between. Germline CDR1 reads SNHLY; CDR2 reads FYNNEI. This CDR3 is CASSPGPLYEQYY. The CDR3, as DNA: TGTGCCAGCAGCCCGGGACCTCTGTACGAGCAGTACTAC.

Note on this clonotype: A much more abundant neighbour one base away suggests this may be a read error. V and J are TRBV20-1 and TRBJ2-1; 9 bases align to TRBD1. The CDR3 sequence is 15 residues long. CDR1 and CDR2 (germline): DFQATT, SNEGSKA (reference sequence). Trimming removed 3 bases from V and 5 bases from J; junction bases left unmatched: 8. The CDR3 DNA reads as TGCAGTGCTAGCGACTGGACAGGGGAACACAATGAGCAGTTCTTC. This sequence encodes CSASDWTGEHNEQFF.

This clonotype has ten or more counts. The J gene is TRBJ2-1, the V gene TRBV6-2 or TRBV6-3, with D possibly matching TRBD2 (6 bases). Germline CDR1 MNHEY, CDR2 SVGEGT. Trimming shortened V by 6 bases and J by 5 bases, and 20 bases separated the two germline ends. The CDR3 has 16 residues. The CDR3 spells CASSLRGIPANNEQFF. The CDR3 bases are TGTGCCAGCAGCCTACGCGGGATACCCGCCAACAATGAGCAGTTCTTC.

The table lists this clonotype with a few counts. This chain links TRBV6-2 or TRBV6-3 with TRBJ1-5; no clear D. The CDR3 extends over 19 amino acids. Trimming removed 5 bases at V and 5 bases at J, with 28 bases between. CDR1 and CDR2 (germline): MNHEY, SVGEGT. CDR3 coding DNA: TGTGCCAGCAGTGAAGGTCTCAGTGGGGTCCGTCATCGGGATCAGCCCCAGCATTTT. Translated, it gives CASSEGLSGVRHRDQPQHF.

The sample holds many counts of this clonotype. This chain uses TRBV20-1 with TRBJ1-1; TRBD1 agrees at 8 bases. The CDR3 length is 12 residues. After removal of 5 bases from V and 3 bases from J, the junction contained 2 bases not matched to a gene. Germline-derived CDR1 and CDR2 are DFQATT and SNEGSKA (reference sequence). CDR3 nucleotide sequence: TGCAGTGCTGAGGACAGGGACACTGAAGCTTTCTTT. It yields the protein CSAEDRDTEAFF.

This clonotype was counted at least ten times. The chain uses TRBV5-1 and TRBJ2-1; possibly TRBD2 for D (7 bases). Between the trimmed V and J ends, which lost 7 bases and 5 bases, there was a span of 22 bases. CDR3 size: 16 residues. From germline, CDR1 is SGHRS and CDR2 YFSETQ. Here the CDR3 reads CASAGEGDPRDNEQFF. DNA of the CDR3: TGCGCCAGCGCAGGGGAGGGGGACCCTCGGGACAATGAGCAGTTCTTC.

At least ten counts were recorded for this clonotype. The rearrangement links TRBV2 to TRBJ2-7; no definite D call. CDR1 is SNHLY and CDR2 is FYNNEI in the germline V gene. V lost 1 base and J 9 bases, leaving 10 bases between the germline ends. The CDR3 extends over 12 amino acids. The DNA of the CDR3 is TGTGCCAGCAGTGAAGACGTCGCGACGCAGTACTTC. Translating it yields CASSEDVATQYF.

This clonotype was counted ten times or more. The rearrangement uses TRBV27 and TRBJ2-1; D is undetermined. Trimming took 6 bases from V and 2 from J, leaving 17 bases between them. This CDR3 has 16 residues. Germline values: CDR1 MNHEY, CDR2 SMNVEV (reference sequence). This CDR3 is CASSLVQTLTYNEQFF. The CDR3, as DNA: TGTGCCAGCAGCTTGGTTCAGACCCTAACCTACAATGAGCAGTTCTTC.

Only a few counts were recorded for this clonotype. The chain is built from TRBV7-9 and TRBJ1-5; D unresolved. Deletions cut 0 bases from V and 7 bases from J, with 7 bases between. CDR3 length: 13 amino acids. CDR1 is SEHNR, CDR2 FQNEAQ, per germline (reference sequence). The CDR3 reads CASSLALGQPQHF. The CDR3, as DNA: TGTGCCAGCAGCTTAGCCCTCGGGCAGCCCCAGCATTTT. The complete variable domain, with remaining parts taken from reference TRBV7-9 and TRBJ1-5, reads DTGVSQNPRHKITKRGQNVTFRCDPISEHNRLYWYRQTLGQGPEFLTYFQNEAQLEKSRLLSDRFSAERPKGSFSTLEIQRTEQGDSAMYLCASSLALGQPQHFGDGTRLSIL.

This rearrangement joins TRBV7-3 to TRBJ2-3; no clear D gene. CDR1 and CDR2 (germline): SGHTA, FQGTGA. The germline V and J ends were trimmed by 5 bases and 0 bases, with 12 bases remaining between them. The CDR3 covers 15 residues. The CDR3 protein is CASSPNDGSTDTQYF. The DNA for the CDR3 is TGTGCCAGCAGCCCAAATGACGGTAGCACAGATACGCAGTATTTT.